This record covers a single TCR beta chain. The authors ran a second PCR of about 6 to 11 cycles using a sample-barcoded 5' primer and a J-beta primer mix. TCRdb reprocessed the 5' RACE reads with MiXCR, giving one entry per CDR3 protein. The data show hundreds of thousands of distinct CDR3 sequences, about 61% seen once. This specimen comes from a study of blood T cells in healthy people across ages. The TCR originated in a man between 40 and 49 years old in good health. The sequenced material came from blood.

CDR3 DNA: TGTGCCAGCAGCTTAGCGTTGGGGCGGGAGGGCCTCGCGAACACCGGGGAGCTGTTTTTT. Amino acids: CASSLALGREGLANTGELFF. The chain employs TRBV7-2 and TRBJ2-2; 9 bases align to TRBD2. V shed 0 bases and J 0 bases; nucleotides not matched to a gene: 11. Germline CDR1 and CDR2: SGHTA and FQGNSA. The CDR3 length is 20 residues. The entire variable domain, with the rest obtained from reference TRBV7-2 and TRBJ2-2, is as follows: GAGVSQSPSNKVTEKGKDVELRCDPISGHTALYWYRQSLGQGLEFLIYFQGNSAPDKSGLPSDRFSAERTGGSVSTLTIQRTQQEDSAVYLCASSLALGREGLANTGELFFGEGSRLTVL.